This T cell receptor beta chain was captured by sequencing in a study of blood T cell repertoires in COVID-19. Sequencing was performed with immunoSEQ multiplex PCR; in TCRdb, only in-frame clones are kept and a portion is missing. The sample contains 130,000 to 150,000 clones, over 70% of which appear only once. Germline CDR1 reads SGHNT; CDR2 reads YYREEE (reference sequence). Unmatched junction bases numbered 10, after V lost 4 bases and J lost 5 bases. The CDR3 has 17 residues. The chain links TRBV5-4 to TRBJ2-5, with 14 bases lining up with TRBD2. Sequencing was done on a sample of peripheral blood. The sequence came from a man aged 65 to 79 who had recovered from COVID-19. The CDR3 DNA sequence: TGTGCCAGCAGCGCCGGGACTAGCGGGAGCTGGGGTGAGACCCAGTACTTC. It codes for CASSAGTSGSWGETQYF. The full variable domain, in which reference TRBV5-4 and TRBJ2-5 provide the parts outside the CDR3, is ETGVTQSPTHLIKTRGQQVTLRCSSQSGHNTVSWYQQALGQGPQFIFQYYREEENGRGNFPPRFSGLQFPNYSSELNVNALELDDSALYLCASSAGTSGSWGETQYFGPGTRLLVL.